This T cell receptor beta chain is drawn from a study of blood T cell repertoires in COVID-19. Study details: Specimens from acute and convalescent COVID-19 originated in the United States, Italy and Spain. In each case, the material was cDNA or gDNA derived from T cells, B-cell-depleted T cells, or PBMCs.

Sequenced by immunoSEQ multiplex PCR; TCRdb stores in-frame clones only, minus some. The repertoire includes a few hundred thousand clones, 75% to 90% of them detected once, and 1.5% to 2% sits in the top ten. The CDR3 loop spans 14 amino acids. Germline loops: CDR1 MNHNY, CDR2 SVGAGI (reference sequence). V dropped 4 bases and J dropped 5 bases, with 14 bases sitting between them. V is TRBV6-6 and J is TRBJ1-1; perhaps TRBD1 as D (6 bases). The source material was PBMCs or T cells enriched from blood (not recorded which). The receptor was derived from a woman in her fifties or sixties who had recovered from COVID-19. The CDR3 sequence is CASSFKTGLTEAFF. For the CDR3, the DNA is TGTGCCAGCAGTTTCAAAACAGGGCTAACTGAAGCTTTCTTT.